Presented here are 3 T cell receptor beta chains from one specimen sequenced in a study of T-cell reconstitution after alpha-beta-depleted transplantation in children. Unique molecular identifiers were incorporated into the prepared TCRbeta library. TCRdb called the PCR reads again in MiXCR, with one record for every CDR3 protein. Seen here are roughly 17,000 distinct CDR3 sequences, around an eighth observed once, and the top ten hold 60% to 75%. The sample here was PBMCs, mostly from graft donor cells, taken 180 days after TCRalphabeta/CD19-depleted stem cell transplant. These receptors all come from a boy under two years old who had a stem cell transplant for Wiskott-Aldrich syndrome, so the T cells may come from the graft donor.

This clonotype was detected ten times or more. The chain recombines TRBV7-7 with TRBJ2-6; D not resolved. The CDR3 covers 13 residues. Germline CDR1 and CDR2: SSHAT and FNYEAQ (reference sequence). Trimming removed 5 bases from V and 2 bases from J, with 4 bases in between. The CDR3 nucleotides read TGTGCCAGCAGCCCCCCTGGGGCCAACGTCCTGACTTTC. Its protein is CASSPPGANVLTF.

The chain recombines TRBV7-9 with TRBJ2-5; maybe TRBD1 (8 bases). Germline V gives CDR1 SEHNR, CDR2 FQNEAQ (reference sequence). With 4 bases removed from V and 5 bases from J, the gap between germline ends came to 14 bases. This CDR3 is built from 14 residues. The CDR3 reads CASSYTGGGETQYF. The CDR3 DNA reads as TGTGCCAGCAGCTACACAGGGGGAGGGGAGACCCAGTACTTC.

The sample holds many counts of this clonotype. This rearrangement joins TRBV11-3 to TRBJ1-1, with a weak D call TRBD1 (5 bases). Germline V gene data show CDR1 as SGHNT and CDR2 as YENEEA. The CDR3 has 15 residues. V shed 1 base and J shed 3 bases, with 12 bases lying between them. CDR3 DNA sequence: TGTGCCAGCAGCTTAGGAACAGGACGGGACACTGAAGCTTTCTTT. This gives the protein CASSLGTGRDTEAFF.